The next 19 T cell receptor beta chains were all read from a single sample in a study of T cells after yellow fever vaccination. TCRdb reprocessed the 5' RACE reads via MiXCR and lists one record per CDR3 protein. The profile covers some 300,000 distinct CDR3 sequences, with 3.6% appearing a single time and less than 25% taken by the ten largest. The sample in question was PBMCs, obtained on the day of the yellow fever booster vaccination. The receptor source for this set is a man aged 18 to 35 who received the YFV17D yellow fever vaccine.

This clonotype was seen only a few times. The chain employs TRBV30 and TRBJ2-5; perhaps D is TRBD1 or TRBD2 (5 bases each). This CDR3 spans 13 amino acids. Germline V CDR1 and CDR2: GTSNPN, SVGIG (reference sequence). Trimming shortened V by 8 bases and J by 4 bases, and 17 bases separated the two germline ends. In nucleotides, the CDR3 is TGTGCCGTGGAAGAGGGGTGGGGAGAGACCCAGTACTTC. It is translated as CAVEEGWGETQYF.

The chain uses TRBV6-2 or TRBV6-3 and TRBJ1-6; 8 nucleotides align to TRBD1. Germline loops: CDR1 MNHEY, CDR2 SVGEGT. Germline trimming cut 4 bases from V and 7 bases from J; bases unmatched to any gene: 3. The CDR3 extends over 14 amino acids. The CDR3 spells CASSSQGENSPLHF. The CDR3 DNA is TGTGCCAGCAGTTCACAGGGGGAGAATTCACCCCTCCACTTT.

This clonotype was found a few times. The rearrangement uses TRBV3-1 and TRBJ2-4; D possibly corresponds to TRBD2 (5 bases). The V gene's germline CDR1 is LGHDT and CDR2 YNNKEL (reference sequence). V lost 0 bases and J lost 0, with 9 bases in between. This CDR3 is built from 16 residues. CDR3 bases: TGTGCCAGCAGCCAAGATCGAGGGTCAGCCAAAAACATTCAGTACTTC. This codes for CASSQDRGSAKNIQYF.

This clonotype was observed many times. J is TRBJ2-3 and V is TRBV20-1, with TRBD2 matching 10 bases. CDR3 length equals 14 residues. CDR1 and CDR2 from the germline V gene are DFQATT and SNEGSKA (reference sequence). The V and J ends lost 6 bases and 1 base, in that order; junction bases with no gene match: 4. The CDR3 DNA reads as TGCAGTGCCCACGGGACTAGCGGCACAGATACGCAGTATTTT. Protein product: CSAHGTSGTDTQYF.

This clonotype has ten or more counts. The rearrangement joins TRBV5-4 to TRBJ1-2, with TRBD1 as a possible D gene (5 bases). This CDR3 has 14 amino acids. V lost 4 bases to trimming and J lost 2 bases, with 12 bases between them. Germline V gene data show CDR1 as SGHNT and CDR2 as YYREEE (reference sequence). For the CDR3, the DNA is TGTGCCAGCAGCGGCCCTCGGGGGAACTATGGCTACACCTTC. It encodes CASSGPRGNYGYTF.

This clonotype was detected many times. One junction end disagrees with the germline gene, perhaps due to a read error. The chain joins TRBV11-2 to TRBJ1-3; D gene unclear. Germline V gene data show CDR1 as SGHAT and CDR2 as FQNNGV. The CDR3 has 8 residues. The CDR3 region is CASSLDDF. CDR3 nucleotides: TGTGCCAGCAGCTTAGACGATTTT.

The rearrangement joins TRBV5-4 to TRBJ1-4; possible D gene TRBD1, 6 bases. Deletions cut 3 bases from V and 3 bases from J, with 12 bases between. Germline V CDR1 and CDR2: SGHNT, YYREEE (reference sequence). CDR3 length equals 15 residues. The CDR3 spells CASSSDRLANEKLFF. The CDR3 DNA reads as TGTGCCAGCAGCTCGGACAGACTGGCTAATGAAAAACTGTTTTTT.

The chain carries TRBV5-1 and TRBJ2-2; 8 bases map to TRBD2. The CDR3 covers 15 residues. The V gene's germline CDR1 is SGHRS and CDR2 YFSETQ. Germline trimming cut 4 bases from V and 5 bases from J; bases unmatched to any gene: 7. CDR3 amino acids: CASSISGAGTGELFF. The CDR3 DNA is TGCGCCAGCAGCATTAGCGGGGCGGGGACCGGGGAGCTGTTTTTT.

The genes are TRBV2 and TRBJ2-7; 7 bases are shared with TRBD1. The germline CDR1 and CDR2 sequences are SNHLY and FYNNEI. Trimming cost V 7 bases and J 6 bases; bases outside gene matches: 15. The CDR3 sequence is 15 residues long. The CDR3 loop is CASNQGNRGNSEQYF. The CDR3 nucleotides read TGTGCCAGCAATCAAGGTAACAGGGGAAATAGCGAGCAGTACTTC.

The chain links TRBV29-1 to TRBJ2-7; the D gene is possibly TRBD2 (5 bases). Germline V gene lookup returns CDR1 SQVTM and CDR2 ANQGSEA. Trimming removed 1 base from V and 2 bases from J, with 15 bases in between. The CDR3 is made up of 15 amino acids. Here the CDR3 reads CSVEAGSGNPYEQYF. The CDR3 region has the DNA TGCAGCGTTGAAGCTGGTTCGGGGAACCCCTACGAGCAGTACTTC.

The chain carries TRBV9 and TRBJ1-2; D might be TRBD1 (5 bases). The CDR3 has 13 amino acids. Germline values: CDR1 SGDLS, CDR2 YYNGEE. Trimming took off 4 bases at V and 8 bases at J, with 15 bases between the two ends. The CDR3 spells CASSSWGSRGYTF. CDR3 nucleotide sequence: TGTGCCAGCAGCTCCTGGGGGTCGCGGGGCTACACCTTC.

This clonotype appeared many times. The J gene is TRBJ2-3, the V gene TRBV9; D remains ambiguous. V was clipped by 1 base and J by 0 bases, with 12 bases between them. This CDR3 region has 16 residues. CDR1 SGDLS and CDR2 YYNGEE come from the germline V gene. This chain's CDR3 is CASSVLAYSSTDTQYF. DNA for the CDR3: TGTGCCAGCAGCGTATTAGCCTACTCTAGCACAGATACGCAGTATTTT.

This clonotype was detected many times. CDR3 region: CASSFKGESYGYTF. The CDR3 nucleotides are TGTGCCAGCAGCTTTAAGGGGGAAAGCTATGGCTACACCTTC. The V and J genes are TRBV7-8 and TRBJ1-2; a possible D gene is TRBD1 (6 bases). Germline V gene data show CDR1 as SGHVS and CDR2 as FQNEAQ. The CDR3 covers 14 residues. Trimming removed 3 bases from V and 4 bases from J, with 12 bases in between.

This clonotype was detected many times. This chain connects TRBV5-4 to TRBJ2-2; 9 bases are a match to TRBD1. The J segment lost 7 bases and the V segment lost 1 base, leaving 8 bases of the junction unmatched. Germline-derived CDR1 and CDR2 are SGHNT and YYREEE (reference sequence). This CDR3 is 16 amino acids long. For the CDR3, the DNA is TGTGCCAGCAGCTTGCCCGGGACAGGGTCCATCGGGGAGCTGTTTTTT. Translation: CASSLPGTGSIGELFF.

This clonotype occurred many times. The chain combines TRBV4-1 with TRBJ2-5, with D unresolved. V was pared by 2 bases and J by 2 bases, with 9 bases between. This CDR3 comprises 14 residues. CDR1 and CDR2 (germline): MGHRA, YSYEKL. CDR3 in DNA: TGCGCCAGCAGCCAACGACGGTTACAAGAGACCCAGTACTTC. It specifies CASSQRRLQETQYF.

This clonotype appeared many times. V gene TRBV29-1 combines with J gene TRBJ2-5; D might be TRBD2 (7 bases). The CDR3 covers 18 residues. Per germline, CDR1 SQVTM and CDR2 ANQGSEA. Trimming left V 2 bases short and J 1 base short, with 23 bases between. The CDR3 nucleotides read TGCAGCGTTGAAAGGGGGGGGCGGAGTTGGACGGCCCAAGAGACCCAGTACTTC. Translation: CSVERGGRSWTAQETQYF.

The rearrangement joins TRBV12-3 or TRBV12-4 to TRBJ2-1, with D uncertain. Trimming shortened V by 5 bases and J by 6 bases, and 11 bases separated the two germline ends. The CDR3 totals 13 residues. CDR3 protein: CASSPQLRNEQFF. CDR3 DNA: TGTGCCAGCAGTCCCCAGCTACGCAATGAGCAGTTCTTC.

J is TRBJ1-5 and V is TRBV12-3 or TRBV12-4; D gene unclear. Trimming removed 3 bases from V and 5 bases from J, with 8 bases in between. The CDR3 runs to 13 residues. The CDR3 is CASSFLPHQPQHF. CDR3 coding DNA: TGTGCCAGCAGTTTTCTACCCCATCAGCCCCAGCATTTT.

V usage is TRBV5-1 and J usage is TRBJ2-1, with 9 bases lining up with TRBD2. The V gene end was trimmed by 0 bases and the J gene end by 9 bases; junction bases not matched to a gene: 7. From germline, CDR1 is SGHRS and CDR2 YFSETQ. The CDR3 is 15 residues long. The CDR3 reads CASSLGSGGLTEQFF. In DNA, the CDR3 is TGCGCCAGCAGCTTGGGTAGCGGGGGACTAACTGAGCAGTTCTTC. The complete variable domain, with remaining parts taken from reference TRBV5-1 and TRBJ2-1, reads KAGVTQTPRYLIKTRGQQVTLSCSPISGHRSVSWYQQTPGQGLQFLFEYFSETQRNKGNFPGRFSGRQFSNSRSEMNVSTLELGDSALYLCASSLGSGGLTEQFFGPGTRLTVL.